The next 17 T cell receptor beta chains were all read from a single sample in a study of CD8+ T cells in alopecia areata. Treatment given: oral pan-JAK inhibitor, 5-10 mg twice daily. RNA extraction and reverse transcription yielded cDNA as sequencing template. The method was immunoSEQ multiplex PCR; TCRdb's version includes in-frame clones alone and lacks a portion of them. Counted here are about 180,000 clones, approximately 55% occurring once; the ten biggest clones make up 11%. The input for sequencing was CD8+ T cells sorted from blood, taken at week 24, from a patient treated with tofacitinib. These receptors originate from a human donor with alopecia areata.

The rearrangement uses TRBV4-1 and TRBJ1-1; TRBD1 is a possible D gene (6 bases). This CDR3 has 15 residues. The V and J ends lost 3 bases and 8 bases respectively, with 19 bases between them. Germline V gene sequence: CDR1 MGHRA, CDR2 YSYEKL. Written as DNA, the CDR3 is TGCGCCAGCAGCCACCCCAGGACAGCCGTTTGGGAAGCTTTCTTT. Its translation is CASSHPRTAVWEAFF.

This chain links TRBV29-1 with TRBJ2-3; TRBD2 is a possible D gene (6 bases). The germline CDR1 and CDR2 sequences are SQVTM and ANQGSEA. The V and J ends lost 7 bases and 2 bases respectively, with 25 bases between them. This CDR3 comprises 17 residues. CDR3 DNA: TGCAGCGACGGATGGGGGTTAGCGGAGTACACCACAGATACGCAGTATTTT. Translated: CSDGWGLAEYTTDTQYF.

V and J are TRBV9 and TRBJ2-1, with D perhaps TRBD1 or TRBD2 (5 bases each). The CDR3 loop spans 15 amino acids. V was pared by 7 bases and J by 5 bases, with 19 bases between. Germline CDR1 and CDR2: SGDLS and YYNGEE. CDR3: CASGGGRGENNEQFF. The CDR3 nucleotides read TGTGCCAGCGGCGGCGGGCGAGGGGAAAACAATGAGCAGTTCTTC.

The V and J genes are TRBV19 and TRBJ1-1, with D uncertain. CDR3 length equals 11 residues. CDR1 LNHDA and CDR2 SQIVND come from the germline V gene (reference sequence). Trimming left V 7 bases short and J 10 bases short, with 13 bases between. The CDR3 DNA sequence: TGTGCCAGTACCACTTCCGGATCAGCTTTCTTT. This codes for CASTTSGSAFF. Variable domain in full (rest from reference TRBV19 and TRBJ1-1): DGGITQSPKYLFRKEGQNVTLSCEQNLNHDAMYWYRQDPGQGLRLIYYSQIVNDFQKGDIAEGYSVSREKKESFPLTVTSAQKNPTAFYLCASTTSGSAFFGQGTRLTVV.

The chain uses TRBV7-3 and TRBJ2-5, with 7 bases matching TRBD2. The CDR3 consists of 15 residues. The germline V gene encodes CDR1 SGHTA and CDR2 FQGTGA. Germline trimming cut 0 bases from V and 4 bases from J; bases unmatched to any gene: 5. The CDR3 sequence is CASSLTGGDGETQYF. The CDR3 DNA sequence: TGTGCCAGCAGCTTAACGGGAGGGGACGGAGAGACCCAGTACTTC.

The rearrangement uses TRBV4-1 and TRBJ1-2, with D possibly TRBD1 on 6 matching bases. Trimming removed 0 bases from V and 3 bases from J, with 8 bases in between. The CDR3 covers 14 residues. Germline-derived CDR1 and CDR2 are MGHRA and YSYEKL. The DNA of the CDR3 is TGCGCCAGCAGCCAAGATAGGGGGGACTATGGCTACACCTTC. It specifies CASSQDRGDYGYTF.

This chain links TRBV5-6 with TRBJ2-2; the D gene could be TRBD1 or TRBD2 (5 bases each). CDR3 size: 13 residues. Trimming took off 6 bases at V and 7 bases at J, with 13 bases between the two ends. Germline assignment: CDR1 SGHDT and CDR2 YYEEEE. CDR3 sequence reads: CASNQGGGGELFF. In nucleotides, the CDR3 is TGTGCCAGCAACCAGGGTGGAGGCGGGGAGCTGTTTTTT.

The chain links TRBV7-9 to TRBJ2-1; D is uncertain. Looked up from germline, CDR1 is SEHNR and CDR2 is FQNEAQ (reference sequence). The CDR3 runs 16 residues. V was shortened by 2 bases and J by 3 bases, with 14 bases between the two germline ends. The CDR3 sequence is CASSLYPSTGYNEQFF. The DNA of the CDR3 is TGTGCCAGCAGCTTATACCCCTCGACGGGCTACAATGAGCAGTTCTTC.

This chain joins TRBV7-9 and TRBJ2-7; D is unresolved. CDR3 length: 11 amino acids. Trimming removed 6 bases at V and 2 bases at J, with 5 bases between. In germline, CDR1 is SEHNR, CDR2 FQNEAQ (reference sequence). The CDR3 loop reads CASRSTYEQYF. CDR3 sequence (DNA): TGTGCCAGCAGGTCAACCTACGAGCAGTACTTC.

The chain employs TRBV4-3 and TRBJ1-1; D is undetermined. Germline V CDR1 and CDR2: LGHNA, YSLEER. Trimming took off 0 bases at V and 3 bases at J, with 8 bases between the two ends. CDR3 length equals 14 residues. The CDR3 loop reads CASSQDWSDTEAFF. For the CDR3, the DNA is TGCGCCAGCAGCCAAGACTGGTCGGACACTGAAGCTTTCTTT.

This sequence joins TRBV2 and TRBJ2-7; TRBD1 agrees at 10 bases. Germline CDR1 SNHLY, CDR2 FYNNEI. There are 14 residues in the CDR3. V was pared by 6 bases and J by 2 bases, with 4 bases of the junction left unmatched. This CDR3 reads CASSGTGVTYEQYF. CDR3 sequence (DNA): TGTGCCAGCAGCGGGACAGGGGTAACCTACGAGCAGTACTTC.

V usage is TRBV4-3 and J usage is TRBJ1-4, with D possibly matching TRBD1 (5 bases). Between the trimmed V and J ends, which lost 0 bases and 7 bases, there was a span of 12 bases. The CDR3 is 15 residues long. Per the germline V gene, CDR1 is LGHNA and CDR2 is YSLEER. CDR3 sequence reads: CASSQDAGQGEKLFF. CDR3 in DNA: TGCGCCAGCAGCCAAGATGCGGGGCAAGGTGAAAAACTGTTTTTT.

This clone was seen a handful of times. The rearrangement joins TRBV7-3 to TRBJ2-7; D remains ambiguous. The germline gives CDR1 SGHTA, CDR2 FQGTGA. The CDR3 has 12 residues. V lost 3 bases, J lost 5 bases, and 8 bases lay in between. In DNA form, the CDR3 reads TGTGCCAGCAGCTTCCCCCCGAACGAGCAGTACTTC. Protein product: CASSFPPNEQYF.

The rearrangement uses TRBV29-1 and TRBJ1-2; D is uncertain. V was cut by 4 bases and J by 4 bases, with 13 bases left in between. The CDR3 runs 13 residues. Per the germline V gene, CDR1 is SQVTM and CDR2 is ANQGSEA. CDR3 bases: TGCAGCGTTGTAGGGTCAGGCCCCTATGGCTACACCTTC. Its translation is CSVVGSGPYGYTF.

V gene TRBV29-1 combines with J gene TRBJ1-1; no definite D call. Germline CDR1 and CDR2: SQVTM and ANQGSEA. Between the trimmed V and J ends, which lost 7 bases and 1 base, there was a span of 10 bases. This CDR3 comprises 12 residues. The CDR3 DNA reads TGCAGCGCTTCAGTTGGGAACACTGAAGCTTTCTTT. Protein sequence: CSASVGNTEAFF.

The CDR3 DNA sequence: TGTGCCAGCAGTTTAGGGAATAGCAATCAGCCCCAGCATTTT. It translates to CASSLGNSNQPQHF. The gene calls are TRBV27 and TRBJ1-5; no clear D gene. Germline-derived CDR1 and CDR2 are MNHEY and SMNVEV (reference sequence). V lost 2 bases to trimming and J lost 0 bases, with 5 bases between them. The CDR3 has 14 amino acids.

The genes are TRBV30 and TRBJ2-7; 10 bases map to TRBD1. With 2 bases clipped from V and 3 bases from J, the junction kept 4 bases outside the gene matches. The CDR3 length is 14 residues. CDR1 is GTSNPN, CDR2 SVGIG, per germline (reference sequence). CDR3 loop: CAWSLGTGDYEQYF. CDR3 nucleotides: TGTGCCTGGAGTCTCGGGACAGGGGACTACGAGCAGTACTTC. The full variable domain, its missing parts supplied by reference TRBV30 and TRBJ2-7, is SQTIHQWPATLVQPVGSPLSLECTVEGTSNPNLYWYRQAAGRGLQLLFYSVGIGQISSEVPQNLSASRPQDRQFILSSKKLLLSDSGFYLCAWSLGTGDYEQYFGPGTRLTVT.